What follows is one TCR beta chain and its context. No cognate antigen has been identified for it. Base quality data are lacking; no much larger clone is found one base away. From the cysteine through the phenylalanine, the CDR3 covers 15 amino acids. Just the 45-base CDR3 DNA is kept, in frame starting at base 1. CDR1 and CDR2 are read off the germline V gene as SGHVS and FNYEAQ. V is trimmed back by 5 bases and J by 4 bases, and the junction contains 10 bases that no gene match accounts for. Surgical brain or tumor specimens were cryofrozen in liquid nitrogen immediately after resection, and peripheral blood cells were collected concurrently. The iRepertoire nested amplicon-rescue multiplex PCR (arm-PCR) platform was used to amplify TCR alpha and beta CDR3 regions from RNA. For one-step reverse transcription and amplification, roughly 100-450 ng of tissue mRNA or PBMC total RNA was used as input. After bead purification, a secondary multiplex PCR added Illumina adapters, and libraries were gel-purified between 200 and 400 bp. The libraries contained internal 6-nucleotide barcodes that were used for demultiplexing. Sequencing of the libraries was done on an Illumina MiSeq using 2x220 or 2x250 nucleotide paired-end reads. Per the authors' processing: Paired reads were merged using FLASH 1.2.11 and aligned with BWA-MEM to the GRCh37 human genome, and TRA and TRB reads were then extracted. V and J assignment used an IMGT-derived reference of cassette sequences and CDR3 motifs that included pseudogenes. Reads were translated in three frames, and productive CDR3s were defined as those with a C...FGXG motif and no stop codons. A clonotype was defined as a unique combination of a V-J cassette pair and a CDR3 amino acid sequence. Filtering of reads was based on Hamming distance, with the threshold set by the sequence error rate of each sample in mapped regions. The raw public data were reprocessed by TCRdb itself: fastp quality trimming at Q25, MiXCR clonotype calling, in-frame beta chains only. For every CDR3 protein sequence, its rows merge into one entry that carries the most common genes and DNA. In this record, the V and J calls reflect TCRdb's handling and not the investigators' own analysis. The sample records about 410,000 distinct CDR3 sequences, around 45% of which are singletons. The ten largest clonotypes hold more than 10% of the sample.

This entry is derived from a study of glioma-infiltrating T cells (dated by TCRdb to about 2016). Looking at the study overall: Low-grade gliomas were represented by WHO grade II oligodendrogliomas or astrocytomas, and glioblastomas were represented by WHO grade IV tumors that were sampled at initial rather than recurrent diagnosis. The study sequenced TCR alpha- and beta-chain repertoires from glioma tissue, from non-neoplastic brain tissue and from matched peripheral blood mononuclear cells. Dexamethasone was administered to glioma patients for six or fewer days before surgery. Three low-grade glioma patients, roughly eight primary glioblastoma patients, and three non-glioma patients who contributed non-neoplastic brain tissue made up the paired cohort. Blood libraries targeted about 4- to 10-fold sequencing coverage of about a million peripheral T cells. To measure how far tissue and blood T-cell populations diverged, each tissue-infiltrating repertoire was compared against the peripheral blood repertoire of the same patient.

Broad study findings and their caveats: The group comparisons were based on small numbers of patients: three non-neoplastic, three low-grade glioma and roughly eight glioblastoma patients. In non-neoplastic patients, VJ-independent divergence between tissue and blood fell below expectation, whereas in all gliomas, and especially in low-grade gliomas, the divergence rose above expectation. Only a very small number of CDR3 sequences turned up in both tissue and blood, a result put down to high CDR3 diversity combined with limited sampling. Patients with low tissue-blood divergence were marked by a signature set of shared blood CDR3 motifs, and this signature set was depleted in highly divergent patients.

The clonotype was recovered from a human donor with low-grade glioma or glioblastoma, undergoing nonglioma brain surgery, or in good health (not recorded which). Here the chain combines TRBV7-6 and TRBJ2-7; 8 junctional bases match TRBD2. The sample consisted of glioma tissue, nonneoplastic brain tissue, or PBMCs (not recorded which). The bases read TGTGCCAGCAGCCTCTCGGGCACTAGCGGATACGAGCAGTACTTC. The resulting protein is CASSLSGTSGYEQYF.